Shown below are 27 T cell receptor beta chains from a single sample sequenced in a study of TIL therapy for anti-PD-1-resistant metastatic lung cancer. Time point in this sample: pre-treatment sample, taken before nivolumab and TIL therapy. Sequencing used immunoSEQ v3. Profiled with immunoSEQ multiplex PCR; TCRdb holds only in-frame clones, not every one. The data contain some 57,000 clones, 80% to 90% of them seen just once; the ten biggest clones take up approximately 2.4%. The starting material was blood, obtained at baseline. The receptors were sampled from a person aged 25 to 80 with non-small cell lung cancer.

V and J are TRBV10-2 and TRBJ2-3, with D uncertain. The CDR3 has 12 residues. Germline lookup yields CDR1 WSHSY and CDR2 SAAADI. V was clipped by 5 bases and J by 0 bases, with 3 bases between them. CDR3 DNA sequence: TGCGCCAGCAGTACTAGCACAGATACGCAGTATTTT. Residues: CASSTSTDTQYF.

This chain uses TRBV3-1 (or the pseudogene TRBV3-2) with TRBJ2-5; 7 nucleotides align to TRBD1. This CDR3 spans 14 amino acids. The V gene's germline CDR1 is LGHDT and CDR2 YNNKEL (reference sequence). V shed 6 bases, J shed 2 bases, and the junction held 6 bases outside the gene matches. The CDR3 DNA is TGTGCCAGCAGTCAGACGACAGGGCAAGAGACCCAGTACTTC. This translates into CASSQTTGQETQYF.

The CDR3 DNA follows: TGTGCCAGCAGCCAAGCGGGACTAGCGGGTCGCGAGCAGTACTTC. Protein product: CASSQAGLAGREQYF. The chain links TRBV3-1 (or the pseudogene TRBV3-2) to TRBJ2-7; 12 bases line up with TRBD2. The CDR3 loop spans 15 amino acids. Germline V gene sequence: CDR1 LGHDT, CDR2 YNNKEL (reference sequence). V gave up 1 base and J gave up 6 bases; unmatched junction bases: 4.

The genes are TRBV3-1 (or the pseudogene TRBV3-2) and TRBJ2-1, with 8 positions matching TRBD2. CDR1 and CDR2 (germline): LGHDT, YNNKEL (reference sequence). This CDR3 is 16 amino acids long. V was pared by 2 bases and J by 8 bases, with 11 bases of the junction left unmatched. The CDR3: CASSQYLREVRDEQFF. The CDR3 DNA sequence: TGTGCCAGCAGCCAATATCTGCGGGAGGTTAGGGATGAGCAGTTCTTC.

As concerns this clone: The same CDR3 can be traced to other DNA sequences in this sample. The rearrangement joins TRBV20-1 to TRBJ1-1; D gene ambiguous. CDR1 and CDR2 from the germline V gene are DFQATT and SNEGSKA (reference sequence). This CDR3 spans 10 amino acids. Trimming removed 0 bases from V and 4 bases from J, with 0 bases in between. The CDR3 here is CSARDTEAFF. The CDR3 DNA follows: TGCAGTGCTAGAGACACTGAAGCTTTCTTT.

This chain connects TRBV18 to TRBJ1-1; D not certain. The CDR3 loop spans 12 amino acids. CDR1 is KGHSH and CDR2 is LQKENI in the germline V gene. V lost 6 bases, J lost 2 bases, and 7 bases lay in between. The CDR3 spells CASSQINTEAFF. The DNA for the CDR3 is TGTGCCAGCTCCCAAATTAACACTGAAGCTTTCTTT.

The chain joins TRBV29-1 to TRBJ1-1, with D possibly matching TRBD1 (5 bases). Trimming shortened V by 6 bases and J by 6 bases, and 14 bases separated the two germline ends. CDR1 is SQVTM and CDR2 is ANQGSEA in the germline V gene. The CDR3 totals 12 residues. Written as DNA, the CDR3 is TGCAGCGTCGTCAGGGATTCGGCTGAAGCTTTCTTT. It translates to CSVVRDSAEAFF. Based on the CDR3 plus reference TRBV29-1 and TRBJ1-1, the full variable domain is SAVISQKPSRDICQRGTSLTIQCQVDSQVTMMFWYRQQPGQSLTLIATANQGSEATYESGFVIDKFPISRPNLTFSTLTVSNMSPEDSSIYLCSVVRDSAEAFFGQGTRLTVV.

The chain has TRBV5-6 and TRBJ2-7; D not certain. V was cut by 0 bases and J by 2 bases, with 3 bases left in between. Germline V lookup: CDR1 SGHDT, CDR2 YYEEEE. This CDR3 region has 12 residues. The CDR3 is CASSLGTYEQYF. The CDR3 nucleotides are TGTGCCAGCAGCTTGGGCACCTACGAGCAGTACTTC.

V and J are TRBV20-1 and TRBJ2-1, with a weak D call TRBD2 (7 bases). Germline V gene data show CDR1 as DFQATT and CDR2 as SNEGSKA (reference sequence). This CDR3 region has 16 residues. Trimming removed 3 bases from V and 4 bases from J, with 19 bases in between. DNA of the CDR3: TGCAGTGCTAGTAACTACCCGCGGGGGACATACAATGAGCAGTTCTTC. Amino acid sequence: CSASNYPRGTYNEQFF.

The chain is built from TRBV5-5 and TRBJ2-7; D possibly corresponds to TRBD1 (5 bases). The V gene's germline CDR1 is SGHKS and CDR2 YYEKEE (reference sequence). The CDR3 is made up of 15 amino acids. The ends were cut back, 0 bases at V and 3 bases at J, with 13 bases in the middle. The CDR3, as DNA: TGTGCCAGCAGCTTGGCTGGAAGGGGATTCTACGAGCAGTACTTC. As protein: CASSLAGRGFYEQYF.

The V call is TRBV19, the J call TRBJ1-1; D possibly corresponds to TRBD1 (5 bases). The CDR3 length is 16 residues. The germline V gene has CDR1 LNHDA and CDR2 SQIVND (reference sequence). The V and J ends lost 1 base and 1 base respectively, with 13 bases between them. This CDR3 reads CASSIAVSGRNTEAFF. The CDR3, as DNA: TGTGCCAGTAGTATAGCAGTTTCGGGACGGAACACTGAAGCTTTCTTT.

The chain carries TRBV7-7 and TRBJ2-3, with 9 positions matching TRBD2. CDR3 size: 15 residues. V was pared by 2 bases and J by 5 bases, with 5 bases of the junction left unmatched. CDR1 and CDR2 (germline): SSHAT, FNYEAQ (reference sequence). CDR3 bases: TGTGCCAGCAGCTTACGCGGGGGGGCCGGAGATACGCAGTATTTT. Protein: CASSLRGGAGDTQYF.

The rearrangement joins TRBV2 to TRBJ1-5, with D hard to call. The CDR3 extends over 13 amino acids. V lost 7 bases to trimming and J lost 0 bases, with 7 bases between them. Germline-derived CDR1 and CDR2 are SNHLY and FYNNEI. The chain's CDR3 is CASMRDSNQPQHF. As DNA, the CDR3 is TGTGCCAGCATGAGAGATAGCAATCAGCCCCAGCATTTT. The full variable domain, its missing parts supplied by reference TRBV2 and TRBJ1-5, is EPEVTQTPSHQVTQMGQEVILRCVPISNHLYFYWYRQILGQKVEFLVSFYNNEISEKSEIFDDQFSVERPDGSNFTLKIRSTKLEDSAMYFCASMRDSNQPQHFGDGTRLSIL.

The rearrangement uses TRBV5-4 and TRBJ1-1; tentative D call: TRBD1 (6 bases). V was cut by 5 bases and J by 4 bases, with 15 bases left in between. CDR1 and CDR2 from the germline V gene are SGHNT and YYREEE (reference sequence). This CDR3 is built from 14 residues. CDR3 region: CASSHQAGATEAFF. The CDR3 bases are TGTGCCAGCAGTCACCAAGCAGGGGCCACTGAAGCTTTCTTT.

The rearrangement uses TRBV5-4 and TRBJ2-2; TRBD2 aligns across 12 bases. The CDR3 contains 15 residues. V dropped 1 base and J dropped 7; count of bases not matched to a gene: 2. Germline V gene sequence: CDR1 SGHNT, CDR2 YYREEE (reference sequence). Here the CDR3 DNA reads TGTGCCAGCAGCTTGCGACTAGCGGGAGTCGGGGAGCTGTTTTTT. Translation gives CASSLRLAGVGELFF.

The rearrangement joins TRBV5-6 to TRBJ2-5; 7 positions match TRBD1. Germline V lookup: CDR1 SGHDT, CDR2 YYEEEE. Unmatched junction bases numbered 0, after V lost 0 bases and J lost 4 bases. The CDR3 runs to 13 residues. CDR3 bases: TGTGCCAGCAGCTTGGACAGGGGAGAGACCCAGTACTTC. Amino acids: CASSLDRGETQYF.

This clone showed up just a few times. The chain has TRBV4-1 and TRBJ2-2; D remains ambiguous. Trimming removed 4 bases at V and 4 bases at J, with 13 bases between. The CDR3 is 15 amino acids. Germline CDR1 is MGHRA and CDR2 is YSYEKL. This CDR3 is CASSPRILGTGELFF. CDR3 nucleotides: TGCGCCAGCAGCCCCAGGATTTTGGGCACCGGGGAGCTGTTTTTT.

This chain links TRBV18 with TRBJ1-6; TRBD1 aligns across 7 bases. The CDR3 sequence is 16 residues long. The J segment lost 10 bases and the V segment lost 2 bases, leaving 11 bases of the junction unmatched. Germline loops: CDR1 KGHSH, CDR2 LQKENI. The DNA of the CDR3 is TGTGCCAGCTCACCAGACTATAGGGGGCAAGGATCACCCCTCCACTTT. Protein product: CASSPDYRGQGSPLHF.

The V gene is TRBV18, the J gene TRBJ1-4, with TRBD1 matching over 7 bases. Per the germline V gene, CDR1 is KGHSH and CDR2 is LQKENI. This CDR3 is 11 amino acids long. V dropped 3 bases and J dropped 14; count of bases not matched to a gene: 3. CDR3 sequence (DNA): TGTGCCAGCTCACCCGGACAGGTTCTGTTTTTT. It yields the protein CASSPGQVLFF. The full variable domain, with the rest looked up from reference TRBV18 and TRBJ1-4, is NAGVMQNPRHLVRRRGQEARLRCSPMKGHSHVYWYRQLPEEGLKFMVYLQKENIIDESGMPKERFSAEFPKEGPSILRIQQVVRGDSAAYFCASSPGQVLFFGSGTQLSVL.

This rearrangement joins TRBV19 to TRBJ1-1; the D gene is possibly TRBD1 (6 bases). The CDR3 spans 13 residues. V was cut by 3 bases and J by 4 bases, with 9 bases left in between. Germline CDR1 is LNHDA and CDR2 is SQIVND (reference sequence). The CDR3 sequence: CASSIQGRTEAFF. CDR3 nucleotides: TGTGCCAGTAGTATCCAGGGGCGCACTGAAGCTTTCTTT.

The rearrangement uses TRBV6-6 and TRBJ2-3; D is undetermined. Germline values: CDR1 MNHNY, CDR2 SVGAGI (reference sequence). V was trimmed by 2 bases and J by 2 bases, leaving 5 bases between them. The CDR3 contains 13 residues. DNA for the CDR3: TGTGCCAGCAGTTACCGGAACACAGATACGCAGTATTTT. Protein product: CASSYRNTDTQYF.

The chain employs TRBV10-3 and TRBJ2-1; a weak D match, TRBD2 (6 bases). CDR1 and CDR2 from the germline V gene are ENHRY and SYGVKD. The CDR3 covers 17 residues. V shed 6 bases and J shed 10 bases, with 28 bases lying between them. In DNA, the CDR3 is TGTGCCATCAGCGGGCCCCGACTGGAGGGCCCCTTTAGGGAGCAGTTCTTC. As protein: CAISGPRLEGPFREQFF.

This clone was detected once. V is TRBV28 and J is TRBJ1-5; D call uncertain. CDR1 and CDR2 (germline): MDHEN, SYDVKM. CDR3 size: 14 residues. Deletions cut 8 bases from V and 3 bases from J, with 14 bases between. Here the CDR3 DNA reads TGTGCCAGCCTTTATGGATTATCCAATCAGCCCCAGCATTTT. Protein product: CASLYGLSNQPQHF.

V gene TRBV10-2 combines with J gene TRBJ1-4, with a weak D call TRBD1 (5 bases). Germline V lookup: CDR1 WSHSY, CDR2 SAAADI. The CDR3 runs to 13 residues. Between the trimmed V and J ends, which lost 8 bases and 8 bases, there was a span of 15 bases. The CDR3 DNA reads as TGCGCCAGCCTTTCGGGGGTAGGGGAAAAACTGTTTTTT. This translates into CASLSGVGEKLFF.

This sequence joins TRBV12-5 and TRBJ2-5, with 7 bases matching TRBD1. Trimming removed 0 bases from V and 4 bases from J; junction bases left unmatched: 8. The germline gives CDR1 LGHNT, CDR2 FRNRAP. The CDR3 covers 16 residues. The CDR3 region is CASGLVRDRVGETQYF. DNA of the CDR3: TGTGCTAGTGGTTTGGTCCGCGACAGGGTAGGAGAGACCCAGTACTTC.

The chain uses TRBV7-8 and TRBJ2-7; no definite D call. Per germline, CDR1 SGHVS and CDR2 FQNEAQ. The CDR3 totals 13 residues. The V end was cut by 1 base, the J end by 3 bases, with 7 bases between. The CDR3 loop is CASSLGFYYEQYF. CDR3 DNA sequence: TGTGCCAGCAGCTTAGGGTTCTACTACGAGCAGTACTTC.

The V and J genes are TRBV28 and TRBJ1-4; possible D gene TRBD1, 6 bases. Trimming stripped 9 bases from V and 3 bases from J, with 11 bases between. Germline V gene data show CDR1 as MDHEN and CDR2 as SYDVKM. The CDR3 is 13 amino acids. The CDR3 reads CASIGGANEKLFF. Written as DNA, the CDR3 is TGTGCCAGTATAGGGGGAGCTAATGAAAAACTGTTTTTT.